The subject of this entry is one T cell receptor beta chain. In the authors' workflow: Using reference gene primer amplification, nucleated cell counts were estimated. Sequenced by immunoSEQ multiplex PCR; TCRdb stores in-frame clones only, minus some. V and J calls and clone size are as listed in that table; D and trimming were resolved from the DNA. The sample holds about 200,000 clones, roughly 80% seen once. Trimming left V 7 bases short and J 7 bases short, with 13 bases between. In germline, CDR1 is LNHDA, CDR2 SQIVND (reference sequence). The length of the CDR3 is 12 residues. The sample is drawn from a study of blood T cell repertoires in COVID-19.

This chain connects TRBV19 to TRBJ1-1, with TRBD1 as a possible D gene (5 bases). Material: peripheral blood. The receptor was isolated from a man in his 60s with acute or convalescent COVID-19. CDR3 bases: TGTGCCAGTATTATGGGGGGGGGTGAAGCTTTCTTT. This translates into CASIMGGGEAFF. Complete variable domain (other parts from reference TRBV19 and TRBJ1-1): DGGITQSPKYLFRKEGQNVTLSCEQNLNHDAMYWYRQDPGQGLRLIYYSQIVNDFQKGDIAEGYSVSREKKESFPLTVTSAQKNPTAFYLCASIMGGGEAFFGQGTRLTVV.